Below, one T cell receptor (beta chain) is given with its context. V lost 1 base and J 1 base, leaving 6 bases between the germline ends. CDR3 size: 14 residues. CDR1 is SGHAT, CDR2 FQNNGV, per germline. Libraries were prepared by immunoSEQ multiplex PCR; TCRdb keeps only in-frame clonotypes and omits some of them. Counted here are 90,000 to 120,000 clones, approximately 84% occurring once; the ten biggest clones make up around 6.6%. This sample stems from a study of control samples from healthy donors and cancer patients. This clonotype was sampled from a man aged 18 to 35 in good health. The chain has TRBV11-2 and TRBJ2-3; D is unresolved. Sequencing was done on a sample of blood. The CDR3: CASSLGLRTDTQYF. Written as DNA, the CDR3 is TGTGCCAGCAGCTTAGGACTGCGCACAGATACGCAGTATTTT.